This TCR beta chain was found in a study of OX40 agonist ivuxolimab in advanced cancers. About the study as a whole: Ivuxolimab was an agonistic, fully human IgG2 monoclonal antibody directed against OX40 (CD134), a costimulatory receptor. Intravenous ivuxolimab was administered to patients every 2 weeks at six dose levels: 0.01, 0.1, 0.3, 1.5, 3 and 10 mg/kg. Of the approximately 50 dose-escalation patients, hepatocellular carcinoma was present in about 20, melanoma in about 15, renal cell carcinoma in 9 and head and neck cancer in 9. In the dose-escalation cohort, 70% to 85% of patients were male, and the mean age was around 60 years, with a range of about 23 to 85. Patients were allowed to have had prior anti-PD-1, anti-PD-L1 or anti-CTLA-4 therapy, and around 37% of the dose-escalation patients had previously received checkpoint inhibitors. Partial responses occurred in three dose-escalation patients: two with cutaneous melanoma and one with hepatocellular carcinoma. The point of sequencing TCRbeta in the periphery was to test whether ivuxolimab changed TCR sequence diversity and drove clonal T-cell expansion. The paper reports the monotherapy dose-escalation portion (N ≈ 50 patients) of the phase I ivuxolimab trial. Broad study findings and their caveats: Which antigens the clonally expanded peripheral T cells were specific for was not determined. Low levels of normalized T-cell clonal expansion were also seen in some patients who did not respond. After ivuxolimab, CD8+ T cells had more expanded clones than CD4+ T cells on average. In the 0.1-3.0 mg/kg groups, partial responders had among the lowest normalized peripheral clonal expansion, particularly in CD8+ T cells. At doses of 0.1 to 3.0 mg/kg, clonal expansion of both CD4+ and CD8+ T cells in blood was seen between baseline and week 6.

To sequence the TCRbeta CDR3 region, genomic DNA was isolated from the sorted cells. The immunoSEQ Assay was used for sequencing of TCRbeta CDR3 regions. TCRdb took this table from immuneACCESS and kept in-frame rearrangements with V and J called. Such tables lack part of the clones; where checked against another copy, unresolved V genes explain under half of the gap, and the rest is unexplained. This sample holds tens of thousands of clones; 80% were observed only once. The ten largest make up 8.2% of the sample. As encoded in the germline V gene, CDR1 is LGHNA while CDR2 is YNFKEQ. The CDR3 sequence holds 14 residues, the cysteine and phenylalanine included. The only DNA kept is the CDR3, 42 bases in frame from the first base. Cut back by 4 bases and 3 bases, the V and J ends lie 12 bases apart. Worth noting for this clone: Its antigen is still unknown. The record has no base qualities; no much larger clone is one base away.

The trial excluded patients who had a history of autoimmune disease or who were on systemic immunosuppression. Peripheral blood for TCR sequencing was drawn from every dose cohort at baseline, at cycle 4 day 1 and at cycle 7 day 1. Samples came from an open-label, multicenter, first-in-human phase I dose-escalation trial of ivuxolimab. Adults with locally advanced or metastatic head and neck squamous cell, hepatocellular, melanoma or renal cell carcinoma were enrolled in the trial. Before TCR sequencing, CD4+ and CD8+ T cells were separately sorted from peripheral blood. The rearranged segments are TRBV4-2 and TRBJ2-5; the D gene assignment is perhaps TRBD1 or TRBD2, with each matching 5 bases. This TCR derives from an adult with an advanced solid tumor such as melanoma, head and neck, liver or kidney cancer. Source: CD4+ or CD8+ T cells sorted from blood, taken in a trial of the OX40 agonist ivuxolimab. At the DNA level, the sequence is TGTGCCAGCAGCCCCAGGGCGGGCGAAGAGACCCAGTACTTC. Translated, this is CASSPRAGEETQYF.